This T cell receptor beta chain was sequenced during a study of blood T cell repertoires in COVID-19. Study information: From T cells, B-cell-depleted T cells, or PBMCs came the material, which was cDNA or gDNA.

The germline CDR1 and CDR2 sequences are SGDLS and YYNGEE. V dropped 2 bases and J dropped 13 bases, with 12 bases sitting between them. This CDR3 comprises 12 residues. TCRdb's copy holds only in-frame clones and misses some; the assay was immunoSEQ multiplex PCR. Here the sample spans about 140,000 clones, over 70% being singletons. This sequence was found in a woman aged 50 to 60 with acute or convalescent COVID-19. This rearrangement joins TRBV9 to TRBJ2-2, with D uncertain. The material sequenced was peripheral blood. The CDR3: CASSVPAVRLFF. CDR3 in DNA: TGTGCCAGCAGCGTCCCCGCCGTGAGGCTGTTTTTT.